Presented here are 23 T cell receptor beta chains from one specimen sequenced in a study of cytomegalovirus exposure and HLA in healthy donors. PCR amplification relied on 60 Vbeta primers (plus 13 Jbeta primers). This table comes from immunoSEQ multiplex PCR, and its TCRdb copy is limited to in-frame clones, with some not included. Among 100,000 to 150,000 clones listed, around 80% were seen once. Sequenced material: PBMCs. Receptors were obtained from a woman aged 40 to 50 in good health and CMV-seronegative.

The chain is built from TRBV19 and TRBJ2-2, with TRBD2 identical over 8 bases. The CDR3 is 14 amino acids. The V and J ends lost 8 bases and 3 bases, in that order; junction bases with no gene match: 5. CDR1 and CDR2 from the germline V gene are LNHDA and SQIVND (reference sequence). CDR3 nucleotide sequence: TGTGCCAGTGTCGGGACTAGTTACACCGGGGAGCTGTTTTTT. Translating gives CASVGTSYTGELFF.

This rearrangement joins TRBV9 to TRBJ2-7; the D gene is possibly TRBD1 (6 bases). Germline loops: CDR1 SGDLS, CDR2 YYNGEE. Trimming cost V 0 bases and J 0 bases, with 7 bases left between them. The CDR3 is 14 residues long. CDR3: CASSVGGPSYEQYF. CDR3 nucleotides: TGTGCCAGCAGCGTAGGGGGGCCCTCCTACGAGCAGTACTTC. Looking up the rest from reference TRBV9 and TRBJ2-7 gives the full variable domain: DSGVTQTPKHLITATGQRVTLRCSPRSGDLSVYWYQQSLDQGLQFLIQYYNGEERAKGNILERFSAQQFPDLHSELNLSSLELGDSALYFCASSVGGPSYEQYFGPGTRLTVT.

The rearrangement joins TRBV10-3 to TRBJ1-2; D gene ambiguous. The CDR3 spans 11 residues. The V gene lost 4 bases and the J gene lost 6 bases, with 6 bases spanning the gap. CDR1 ENHRY and CDR2 SYGVKD come from the germline V gene. The CDR3 nucleotides read TGTGCCATCAGTGGGCGGGATGGCTACACCTTC. Translating gives CAISGRDGYTF.

The rearrangement links TRBV9 to TRBJ2-2; D remains ambiguous. V shed 3 bases and J shed 2 bases, with 11 bases lying between them. There are 15 residues in the CDR3. The germline gives CDR1 SGDLS, CDR2 YYNGEE. The CDR3 protein is CASSDWSDNTGELFF. CDR3 sequence (DNA): TGTGCCAGCAGCGACTGGAGCGATAACACCGGGGAGCTGTTTTTT.

The chain recombines TRBV29-1 with TRBJ2-2; D may be TRBD1 (5 bases). V was trimmed by 6 bases and J by 7 bases, leaving 9 bases between them. This CDR3 has 11 residues. Germline CDR1 and CDR2: SQVTM and ANQGSEA. The CDR3 region is CSVRVNGELFF. The CDR3 DNA is TGCAGCGTCAGGGTCAACGGGGAGCTGTTTTTT.

This chain uses TRBV9 with TRBJ2-7, with a weak D call TRBD2 (5 bases). The V end lost 4 bases, the J end lost 3 bases, and 5 bases lay between the germline ends. The CDR3 sequence is 11 residues long. Germline V gene sequence: CDR1 SGDLS, CDR2 YYNGEE. CDR3 sequence (DNA): TGTGCCAGCAGCCGGGACTACGAGCAGTACTTC. Protein sequence: CASSRDYEQYF.

The V and J genes are TRBV2 and TRBJ1-6, with D maybe TRBD1 (6 bases). Germline assignment: CDR1 SNHLY and CDR2 FYNNEI. Trimming took 6 bases from V and 7 from J, leaving 10 bases between them. CDR3 size: 13 residues. CDR3 sequence reads: CASRDSTNSPLHF. CDR3 in DNA: TGTGCCAGCAGGGACAGTACCAATTCACCCCTCCACTTT.

This clone has a handful of counts. The rearrangement uses TRBV15 and TRBJ1-5, with a possible D match to TRBD1 (5 bases). This CDR3 contains 13 residues. Germline V gives CDR1 LNHNV, CDR2 YYDKDF (reference sequence). V lost 5 bases and J lost 6, with 11 bases in between. The CDR3 region is CATSFWGGQPQHF. The CDR3 DNA is TGTGCCACCAGCTTCTGGGGGGGTCAGCCCCAGCATTTT.

The rearrangement joins TRBV9 to TRBJ1-1; D is possibly TRBD1 (6 bases). Germline V gives CDR1 SGDLS, CDR2 YYNGEE. The germline V and J ends were trimmed by 3 bases and 1 base, with 10 bases remaining between them. The CDR3 length is 14 residues. In nucleotides, the CDR3 is TGTGCCAGCAGCGCGGGGGGCTCGAACACTGAAGCTTTCTTT. Translation gives CASSAGGSNTEAFF.

The rearrangement joins TRBV4-3 to TRBJ2-1; 8 nucleotides match TRBD2. Germline CDR1 LGHNA, CDR2 YSLEER. This CDR3 region has 16 residues. The ends lost 0 bases at V and 3 bases at J; junction bases unmatched: 4. The DNA of the CDR3 is TGCGCCAGCAGCCAAGACCTAGCGGGCCTCTACAATGAGCAGTTCTTC. Translated, it gives CASSQDLAGLYNEQFF.

This clone was seen a few times. The chain employs TRBV29-1 and TRBJ1-2; D remains unclear. Germline CDR1 is SQVTM and CDR2 is ANQGSEA. This CDR3 region has 12 residues. V shed 5 bases and J shed 9 bases, with 16 bases lying between them. This chain's CDR3 is CSVMAGARSYTF. DNA of the CDR3: TGCAGCGTTATGGCTGGAGCTAGAAGCTACACCTTC.

V is TRBV19 and J is TRBJ1-1, with D possibly being TRBD1 (6 bases). CDR1 LNHDA and CDR2 SQIVND come from the germline V gene (reference sequence). Trimming took off 5 bases at V and 1 base at J, with 17 bases between the two ends. This CDR3 has 16 amino acids. CDR3 DNA sequence: TGTGCCAGTAGTCCGGACAGAGACATGGGGAACACTGAAGCTTTCTTT. This sequence encodes CASSPDRDMGNTEAFF.

This clone was counted only a few times. The gene calls are TRBV7-3 and TRBJ2-1; maybe TRBD2 (5 bases). Trimming pared 2 bases from V and 7 bases from J, leaving 9 bases between. CDR1 is SGHTA and CDR2 is FQGTGA in the germline V gene. The CDR3 contains 13 residues. CDR3 nucleotide sequence: TGTGCCAGCAGCTTAGTGGGCGGGAATGAGCAGTTCTTC. It specifies CASSLVGGNEQFF.

This clone was recorded only once. The V gene is TRBV2, the J gene TRBJ1-6; a weak D match, TRBD1 (5 bases). The germline V gene has CDR1 SNHLY and CDR2 FYNNEI. This CDR3 has 15 amino acids. Deletions cut 1 base from V and 9 bases from J, with 13 bases between. CDR3 nucleotides: TGTGCCAGCAGTGAAGGTCGGCAGGGAAGTTCACCCCTCCACTTT. Protein sequence: CASSEGRQGSSPLHF.

The chain employs TRBV14 and TRBJ1-1, with 7 nucleotides matching TRBD1. V lost 4 bases, J lost 4 bases, and 12 bases stayed unmatched. Germline loops: CDR1 SGHDN, CDR2 FVKESK. The length of the CDR3 is 16 residues. The CDR3 here is CASSPYVGQSITEAFF. The CDR3 DNA sequence: TGTGCCAGCAGCCCATATGTGGGACAGTCAATCACTGAAGCTTTCTTT.

In this sample, this clone turned up once. The chain employs TRBV29-1 and TRBJ1-5, with 8 bases identical to TRBD1. CDR1 SQVTM and CDR2 ANQGSEA come from the germline V gene. The V segment lost 4 bases and the J segment 5 bases; nucleotides outside the gene matches: 4. The CDR3 is 13 residues long. Written as DNA, the CDR3 is TGCAGCGTTGGCCAGGGGGCATATCAGCCCCAGCATTTT. Its translation is CSVGQGAYQPQHF.

The V call is TRBV4-3, the J call TRBJ1-4; D perhaps matches TRBD1 (5 bases). This CDR3 has 14 amino acids. Germline V gene sequence: CDR1 LGHNA, CDR2 YSLEER. Trimming took off 0 bases at V and 7 bases at J, with 9 bases between the two ends. The CDR3 coding sequence is TGCGCCAGCAGCCAAGACTCAGGGTCTGAAAAACTGTTTTTT. It specifies CASSQDSGSEKLFF.

This clone was seen repeatedly, ten times or more. The chain couples TRBV4-3 to TRBJ1-4; weak D call: TRBD1 (5 bases). Germline CDR1 and CDR2: LGHNA and YSLEER. The CDR3 consists of 16 residues. The V end lost 0 bases, the J end lost 7 bases, and 15 bases lay between the germline ends. The CDR3 reads CASSQDSTARREKLFF. The CDR3 DNA reads as TGCGCCAGCAGCCAAGATTCGACAGCGAGGCGTGAAAAACTGTTTTTT.

As for this clone: Additional DNA sequences in this sample encode the identical CDR3. The chain recombines TRBV5-1 with TRBJ1-1, with D possibly matching TRBD1 (5 bases). The CDR3 sequence is 12 residues long. Looked up from germline, CDR1 is SGHRS and CDR2 is YFSETQ. V shed 2 bases and J shed 4 bases, with 6 bases lying between them. CDR3: CASSLRGTEAFF. The CDR3 coding sequence is TGCGCCAGCAGCTTAAGGGGCACTGAAGCTTTCTTT.

This chain joins TRBV5-6 and TRBJ1-6, with a tentative D call TRBD1 (6 bases). Trimming pared 3 bases from V and 5 bases from J, leaving 15 bases between. Germline V gene lookup returns CDR1 SGHDT and CDR2 YYEEEE. CDR3 length: 16 amino acids. In nucleotides, the CDR3 is TGTGCCAGCAGCTCCGGTAGACAGGACAATAATTCACCCCTCCACTTT. This gives the protein CASSSGRQDNNSPLHF.

The chain uses TRBV6-5 and TRBJ2-7, with D tentatively TRBD1 (6 bases). The V end was cut by 0 bases, the J end by 0 bases, with 6 bases between. Germline loops: CDR1 MNHEY, CDR2 SVGAGI. This CDR3 is 14 amino acids long. The CDR3 is CASSYSGHSYEQYF. CDR3 nucleotides: TGTGCCAGCAGTTACTCGGGACACTCCTACGAGCAGTACTTC.

The rearrangement uses TRBV9 and TRBJ2-6, with TRBD1 matching 8 bases. J was trimmed by 0 bases and V by 1 base; bases with no gene match: 6. This CDR3 is built from 18 residues. The germline CDR1 and CDR2 sequences are SGDLS and YYNGEE. CDR3 DNA sequence: TGTGCCAGCAGCGTAAGTGGGACAGGTAACTCTGGGGCCAACGTCCTGACTTTC. The encoded protein is CASSVSGTGNSGANVLTF.

This sequence joins TRBV2 and TRBJ1-3, with D hard to call. The CDR3 covers 15 residues. Germline values: CDR1 SNHLY, CDR2 FYNNEI. V was cut by 6 bases and J by 0 bases, with 12 bases left in between. CDR3 loop: CASRQTWSSGNTIYF. CDR3 DNA: TGTGCCAGCAGACAAACTTGGAGCTCTGGAAACACCATATATTTT.